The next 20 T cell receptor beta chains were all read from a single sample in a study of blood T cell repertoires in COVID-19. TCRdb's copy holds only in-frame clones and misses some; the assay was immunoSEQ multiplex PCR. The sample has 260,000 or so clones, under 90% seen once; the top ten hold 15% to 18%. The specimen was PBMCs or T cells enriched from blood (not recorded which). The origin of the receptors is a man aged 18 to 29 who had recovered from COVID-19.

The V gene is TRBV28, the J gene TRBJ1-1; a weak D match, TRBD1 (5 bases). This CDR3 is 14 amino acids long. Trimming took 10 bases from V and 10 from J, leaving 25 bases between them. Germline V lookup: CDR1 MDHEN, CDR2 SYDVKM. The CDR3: CATNPPGGVLGAFF. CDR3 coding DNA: TGTGCCACCAATCCCCCCGGGGGAGTTTTGGGAGCTTTCTTT.

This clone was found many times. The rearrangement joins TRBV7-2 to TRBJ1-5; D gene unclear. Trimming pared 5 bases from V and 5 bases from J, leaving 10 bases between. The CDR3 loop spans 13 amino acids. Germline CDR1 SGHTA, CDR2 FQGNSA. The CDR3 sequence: CASSERWDQPQHF. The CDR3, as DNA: TGTGCCAGCAGCGAGAGGTGGGATCAGCCCCAGCATTTT.

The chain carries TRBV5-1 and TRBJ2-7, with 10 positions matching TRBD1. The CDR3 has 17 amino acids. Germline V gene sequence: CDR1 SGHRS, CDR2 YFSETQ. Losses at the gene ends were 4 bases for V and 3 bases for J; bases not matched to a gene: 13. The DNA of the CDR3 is TGCGCCAGCAGCCAAGGACAGGGGGGGACTGTCCTCTACGAGCAGTACTTC. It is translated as CASSQGQGGTVLYEQYF.

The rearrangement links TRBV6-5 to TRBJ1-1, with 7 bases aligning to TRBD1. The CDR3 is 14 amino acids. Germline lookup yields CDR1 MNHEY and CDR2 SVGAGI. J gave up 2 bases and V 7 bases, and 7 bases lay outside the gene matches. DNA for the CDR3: TGTGCCAGCATCCTTAGACAGGGTAACACTGAAGCTTTCTTT. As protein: CASILRQGNTEAFF.

CDR3: CASRELAREQFF. The CDR3 nucleotides are TGTGCCAGCAGAGAGCTAGCGCGTGAGCAGTTCTTC. The chain couples TRBV12-3 or TRBV12-4 to TRBJ2-1; D may be TRBD2 (6 bases). The CDR3 is 12 amino acids. The germline V and J ends were trimmed by 6 bases and 9 bases, with 12 bases remaining between them.

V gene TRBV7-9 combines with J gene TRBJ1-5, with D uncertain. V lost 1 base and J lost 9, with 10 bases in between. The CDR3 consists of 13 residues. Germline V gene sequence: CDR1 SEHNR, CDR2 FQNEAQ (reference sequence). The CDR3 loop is CASSLDSLAPQHF. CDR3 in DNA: TGTGCCAGCAGCTTAGACAGCCTTGCGCCCCAGCATTTT.

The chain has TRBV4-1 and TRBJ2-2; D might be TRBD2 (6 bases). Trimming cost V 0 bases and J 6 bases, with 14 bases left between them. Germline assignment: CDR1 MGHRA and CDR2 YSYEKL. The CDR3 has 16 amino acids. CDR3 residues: CASSQDWGEVAGELFF. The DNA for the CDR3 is TGCGCCAGCAGCCAAGATTGGGGGGAAGTGGCCGGGGAGCTGTTTTTT.

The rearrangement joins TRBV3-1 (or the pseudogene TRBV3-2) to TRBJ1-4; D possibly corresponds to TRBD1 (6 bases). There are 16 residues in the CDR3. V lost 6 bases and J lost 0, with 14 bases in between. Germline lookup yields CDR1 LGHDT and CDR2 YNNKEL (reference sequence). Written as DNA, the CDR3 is TGTGCCAGCAGATGCGACAGGAGTGCAACTAATGAAAAACTGTTTTTT. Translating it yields CASRCDRSATNEKLFF.

The CDR3 DNA reads TGTGCCAGTAGTCCCAGACAGGGAAACGAGCAGTACTTC. Translated, it gives CASSPRQGNEQYF. The rearrangement joins TRBV19 to TRBJ2-7; 7 bases line up with TRBD1. CDR3 length equals 13 residues. V gave up 5 bases and J gave up 5 bases; unmatched junction bases: 6. Germline CDR1 LNHDA, CDR2 SQIVND (reference sequence).

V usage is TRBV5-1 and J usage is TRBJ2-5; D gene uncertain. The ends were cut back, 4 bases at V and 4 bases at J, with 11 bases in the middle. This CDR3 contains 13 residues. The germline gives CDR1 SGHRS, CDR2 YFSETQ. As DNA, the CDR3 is TGCGCCAGCAGCCCCCTGTCGGGAGAGACCCAGTACTTC. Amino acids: CASSPLSGETQYF.

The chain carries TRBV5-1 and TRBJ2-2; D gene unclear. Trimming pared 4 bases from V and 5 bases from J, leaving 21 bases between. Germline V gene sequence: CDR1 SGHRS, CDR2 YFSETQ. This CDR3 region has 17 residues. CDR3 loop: CASSPVNGSARTGELFF. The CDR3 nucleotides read TGCGCCAGCAGCCCGGTGAACGGCTCCGCGAGGACCGGGGAGCTGTTTTTT.

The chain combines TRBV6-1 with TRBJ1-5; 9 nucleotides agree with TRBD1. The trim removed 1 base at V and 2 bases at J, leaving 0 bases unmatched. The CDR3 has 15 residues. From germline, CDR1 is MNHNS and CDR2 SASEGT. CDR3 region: CASSEGDRGNQPQHF. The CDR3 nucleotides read TGTGCCAGCAGTGAAGGGGACAGGGGCAATCAGCCCCAGCATTTT.

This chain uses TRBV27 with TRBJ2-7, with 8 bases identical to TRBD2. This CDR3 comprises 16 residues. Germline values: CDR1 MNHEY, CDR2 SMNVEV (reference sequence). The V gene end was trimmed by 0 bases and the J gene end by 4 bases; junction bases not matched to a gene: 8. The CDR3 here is CASSLSIGGRTYEQYF. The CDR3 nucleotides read TGTGCCAGCAGTTTATCGATTGGCGGGAGGACTTACGAGCAGTACTTC.

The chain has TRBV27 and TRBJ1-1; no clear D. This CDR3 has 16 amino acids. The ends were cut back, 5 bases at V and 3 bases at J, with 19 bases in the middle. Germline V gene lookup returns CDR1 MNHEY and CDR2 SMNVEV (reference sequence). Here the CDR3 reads CASSLLGYGEDTEAFF. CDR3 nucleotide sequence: TGTGCCAGCAGTCTGCTCGGTTACGGGGAGGACACTGAAGCTTTCTTT.

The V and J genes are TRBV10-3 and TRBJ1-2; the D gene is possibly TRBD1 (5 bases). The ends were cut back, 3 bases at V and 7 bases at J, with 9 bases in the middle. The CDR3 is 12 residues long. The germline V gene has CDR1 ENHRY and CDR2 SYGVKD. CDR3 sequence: CAISEGVVGYTF. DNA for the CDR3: TGTGCCATCAGTGAAGGGGTAGTTGGCTACACCTTC.

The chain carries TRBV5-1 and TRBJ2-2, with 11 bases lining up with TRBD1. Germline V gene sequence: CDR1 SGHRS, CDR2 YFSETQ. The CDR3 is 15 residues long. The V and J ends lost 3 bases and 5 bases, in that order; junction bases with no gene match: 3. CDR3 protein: CASSSGTGGTGELFF. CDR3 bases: TGCGCCAGCAGCTCCGGGACAGGGGGAACCGGGGAGCTGTTTTTT.

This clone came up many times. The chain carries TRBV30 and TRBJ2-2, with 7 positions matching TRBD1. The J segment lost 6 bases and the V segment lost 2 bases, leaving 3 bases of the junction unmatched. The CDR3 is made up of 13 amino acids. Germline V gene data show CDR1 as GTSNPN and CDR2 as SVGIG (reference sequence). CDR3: CAWSTGDPGELFF. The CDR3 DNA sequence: TGTGCCTGGAGTACAGGGGATCCCGGGGAGCTGTTTTTT.

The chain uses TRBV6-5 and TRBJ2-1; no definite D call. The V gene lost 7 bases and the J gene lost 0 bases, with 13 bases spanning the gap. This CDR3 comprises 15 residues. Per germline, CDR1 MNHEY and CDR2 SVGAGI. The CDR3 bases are TGTGCCAGCACCCCCGGCGGCAGCTCCTACAATGAGCAGTTCTTC. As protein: CASTPGGSSYNEQFF.

DNA for the CDR3: TGTGCCTGGAGTGTGCCGGCGGGGGAGCAGTTCTTC. This sequence encodes CAWSVPAGEQFF. The J gene is TRBJ2-1, the V gene TRBV30; a possible D gene is TRBD2 (6 bases). Trimming took 0 bases from V and 10 from J, leaving 10 bases between them. The CDR3 sequence is 12 residues long. The germline V gene has CDR1 GTSNPN and CDR2 SVGIG (reference sequence).

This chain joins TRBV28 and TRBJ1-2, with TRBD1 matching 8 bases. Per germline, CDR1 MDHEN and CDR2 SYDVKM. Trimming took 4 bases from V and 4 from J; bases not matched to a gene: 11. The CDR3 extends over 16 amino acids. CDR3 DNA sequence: TGTGCCAGCAGTTCCCCCGGACAGGGTAGGAGCTATGGCTACACCTTC. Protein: CASSSPGQGRSYGYTF.